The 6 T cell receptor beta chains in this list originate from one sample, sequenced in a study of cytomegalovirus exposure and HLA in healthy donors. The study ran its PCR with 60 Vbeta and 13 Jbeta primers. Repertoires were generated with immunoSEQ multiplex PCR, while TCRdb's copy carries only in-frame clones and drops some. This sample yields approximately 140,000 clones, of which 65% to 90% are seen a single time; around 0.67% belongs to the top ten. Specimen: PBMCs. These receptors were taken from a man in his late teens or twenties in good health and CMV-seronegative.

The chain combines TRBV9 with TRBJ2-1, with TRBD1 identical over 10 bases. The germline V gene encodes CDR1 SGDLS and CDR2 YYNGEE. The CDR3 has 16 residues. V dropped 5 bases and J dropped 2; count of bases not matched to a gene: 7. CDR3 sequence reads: CASSPAGTGAYNEQFF. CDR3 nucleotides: TGTGCCAGCAGTCCCGCCGGGACAGGGGCCTACAATGAGCAGTTCTTC.

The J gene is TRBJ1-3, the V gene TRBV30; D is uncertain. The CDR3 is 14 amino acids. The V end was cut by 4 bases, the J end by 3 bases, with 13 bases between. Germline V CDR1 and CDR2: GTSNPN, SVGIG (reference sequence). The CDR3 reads CAWTGLRSGNTIYF. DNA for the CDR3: TGTGCCTGGACCGGACTTCGGAGTGGAAACACCATATATTTT.

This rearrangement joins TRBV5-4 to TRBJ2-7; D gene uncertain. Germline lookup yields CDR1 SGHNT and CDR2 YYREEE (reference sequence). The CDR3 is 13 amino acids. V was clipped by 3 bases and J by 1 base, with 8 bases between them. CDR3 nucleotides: TGTGCCAGCAGCTCCAGGTCATCCTACGAGCAGTACTTC. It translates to CASSSRSSYEQYF.

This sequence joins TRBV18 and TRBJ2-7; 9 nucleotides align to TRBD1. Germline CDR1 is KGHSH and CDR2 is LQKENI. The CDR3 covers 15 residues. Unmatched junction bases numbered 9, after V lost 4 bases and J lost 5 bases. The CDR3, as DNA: TGTGCCAGCTCACTAATGGACAGGGGACTAAACGAGCAGTACTTC. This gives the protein CASSLMDRGLNEQYF. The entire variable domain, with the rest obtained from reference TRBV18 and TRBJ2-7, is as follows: NAGVMQNPRHLVRRRGQEARLRCSPMKGHSHVYWYRQLPEEGLKFMVYLQKENIIDESGMPKERFSAEFPKEGPSILRIQQVVRGDSAAYFCASSLMDRGLNEQYFGPGTRLTVT.

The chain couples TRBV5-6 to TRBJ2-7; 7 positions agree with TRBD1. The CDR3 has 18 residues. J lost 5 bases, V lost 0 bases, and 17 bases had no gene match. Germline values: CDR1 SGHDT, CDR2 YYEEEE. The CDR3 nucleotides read TGTGCCAGCAGCTTGGCCGGGTCGAGTCCAGGGGGTCGAAACGAGCAGTACTTC. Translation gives CASSLAGSSPGGRNEQYF.

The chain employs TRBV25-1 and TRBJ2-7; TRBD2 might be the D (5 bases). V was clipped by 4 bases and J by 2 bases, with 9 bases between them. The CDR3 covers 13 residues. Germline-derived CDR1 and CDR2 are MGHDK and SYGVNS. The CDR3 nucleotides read TGTGCCAGCAGTGGGACTGCCGCCTACGAGCAGTACTTC. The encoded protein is CASSGTAAYEQYF.